This TCR beta chain was observed in a study of neurological immune-mediated disorders. The CDR3 contains 15 residues. Germline CDR1 and CDR2: MGHRA and YSYEKL. V was clipped by 3 bases and J by 4 bases; unmatched bases: 5. This clonotype was detected ten times or more. TCRdb redid the calling of the 5' RACE reads with MiXCR, one entry per CDR3 protein. Among about 46,000 distinct CDR3 sequences listed, just under 4.5% were seen once. This sequence was found in a woman aged 60-70 years with multiple sclerosis. The V and J genes are TRBV4-1 and TRBJ1-2, with 10 bases aligning to TRBD1. Input material: PBMCs. The CDR3 sequence: CASSHPGQGVYGYTF. As DNA, the CDR3 is TGCGCCAGCAGCCACCCCGGACAGGGGGTCTATGGCTACACCTTC.